The 6 T cell receptor beta chains below were found in one sample sequenced in a study of patients and donors after allogeneic stem cell transplantation. MiXCR, applied by TCRdb to the RT-PCR reads, yields one record per CDR3 protein. The sample comprises roughly 140,000 distinct CDR3 sequences, about a third of which are singletons, and around half rests with the top ten. What was sequenced was blood, either unsorted or a sorted T cell fraction (not recorded which). The receptors shown here come from a human donor who was either an allogeneic HSCT recipient or a stem cell or donor lymphocyte infusion donor (not recorded which). It is not recorded whose cells these are; they may come from a transplant donor.

V is TRBV12-3 or TRBV12-4 and J is TRBJ2-6, with D hard to call. The CDR3 has 18 residues. V gave up 3 bases and J gave up 0 bases, with 15 bases separating them. CDR3 region: CASSLAVLGLSGANVLTF. The CDR3, as DNA: TGTGCCAGCAGTTTGGCAGTCCTAGGGCTCTCTGGGGCCAACGTCCTGACTTTC.

This sequence joins TRBV3-1 and TRBJ1-5, with D perhaps TRBD1 (6 bases). Trimming took 0 bases from V and 4 from J, leaving 10 bases between them. This CDR3 comprises 15 residues. Germline CDR1 is LGHDT and CDR2 is YNNKEL (reference sequence). CDR3 nucleotides: TGTGCCAGCAGCCAAGAAGGGGGAACTAATCAGCCCCAGCATTTT. This translates into CASSQEGGTNQPQHF.

CDR3 bases: TGTGCCATCAGCAACAAAATCGACTTGGAGCAGTTCTTC. Translated, it gives CAISNKIDLEQFF. The chain has TRBV10-3 and TRBJ2-1; no clear D. V lost 6 bases to trimming and J lost 10 bases, with 16 bases between them. This CDR3 has 13 amino acids. Germline V gives CDR1 ENHRY, CDR2 SYGVKD.

This clonotype was recorded a few times. The chain is built from TRBV4-2 and TRBJ2-7; 7 bases fit TRBD2. CDR3 length: 15 amino acids. The V gene end was trimmed by 5 bases and the J gene end by 0 bases; junction bases not matched to a gene: 7. CDR1 and CDR2 from the germline V gene are LGHNA and YNFKEQ. The CDR3 nucleotides read TGTGCCAGCAGCTCGTATTCGGGGGGCTCCTACGAGCAGTACTTC. Translating gives CASSSYSGGSYEQYF.

The chain has TRBV12-3 or TRBV12-4 and TRBJ1-2; D ambiguous. This CDR3 spans 13 amino acids. The germline V and J ends were trimmed by 6 bases and 4 bases, with 12 bases remaining between them. CDR3 coding DNA: TGTGCCAGCAGCCGGACGGGCCTCTATGGCTACACCTTC. It specifies CASSRTGLYGYTF.

This clonotype appeared a few times. This chain uses TRBV28 with TRBJ1-3, with no clear D. The CDR3 contains 14 residues. From germline, CDR1 is MDHEN and CDR2 SYDVKM. Trimming stripped 5 bases from V and 0 bases from J, with 8 bases between. This CDR3 reads CASSLGYSGNTIYF. The CDR3 coding sequence is TGTGCCAGCAGTCTCGGCTACTCTGGAAACACCATATATTTT.